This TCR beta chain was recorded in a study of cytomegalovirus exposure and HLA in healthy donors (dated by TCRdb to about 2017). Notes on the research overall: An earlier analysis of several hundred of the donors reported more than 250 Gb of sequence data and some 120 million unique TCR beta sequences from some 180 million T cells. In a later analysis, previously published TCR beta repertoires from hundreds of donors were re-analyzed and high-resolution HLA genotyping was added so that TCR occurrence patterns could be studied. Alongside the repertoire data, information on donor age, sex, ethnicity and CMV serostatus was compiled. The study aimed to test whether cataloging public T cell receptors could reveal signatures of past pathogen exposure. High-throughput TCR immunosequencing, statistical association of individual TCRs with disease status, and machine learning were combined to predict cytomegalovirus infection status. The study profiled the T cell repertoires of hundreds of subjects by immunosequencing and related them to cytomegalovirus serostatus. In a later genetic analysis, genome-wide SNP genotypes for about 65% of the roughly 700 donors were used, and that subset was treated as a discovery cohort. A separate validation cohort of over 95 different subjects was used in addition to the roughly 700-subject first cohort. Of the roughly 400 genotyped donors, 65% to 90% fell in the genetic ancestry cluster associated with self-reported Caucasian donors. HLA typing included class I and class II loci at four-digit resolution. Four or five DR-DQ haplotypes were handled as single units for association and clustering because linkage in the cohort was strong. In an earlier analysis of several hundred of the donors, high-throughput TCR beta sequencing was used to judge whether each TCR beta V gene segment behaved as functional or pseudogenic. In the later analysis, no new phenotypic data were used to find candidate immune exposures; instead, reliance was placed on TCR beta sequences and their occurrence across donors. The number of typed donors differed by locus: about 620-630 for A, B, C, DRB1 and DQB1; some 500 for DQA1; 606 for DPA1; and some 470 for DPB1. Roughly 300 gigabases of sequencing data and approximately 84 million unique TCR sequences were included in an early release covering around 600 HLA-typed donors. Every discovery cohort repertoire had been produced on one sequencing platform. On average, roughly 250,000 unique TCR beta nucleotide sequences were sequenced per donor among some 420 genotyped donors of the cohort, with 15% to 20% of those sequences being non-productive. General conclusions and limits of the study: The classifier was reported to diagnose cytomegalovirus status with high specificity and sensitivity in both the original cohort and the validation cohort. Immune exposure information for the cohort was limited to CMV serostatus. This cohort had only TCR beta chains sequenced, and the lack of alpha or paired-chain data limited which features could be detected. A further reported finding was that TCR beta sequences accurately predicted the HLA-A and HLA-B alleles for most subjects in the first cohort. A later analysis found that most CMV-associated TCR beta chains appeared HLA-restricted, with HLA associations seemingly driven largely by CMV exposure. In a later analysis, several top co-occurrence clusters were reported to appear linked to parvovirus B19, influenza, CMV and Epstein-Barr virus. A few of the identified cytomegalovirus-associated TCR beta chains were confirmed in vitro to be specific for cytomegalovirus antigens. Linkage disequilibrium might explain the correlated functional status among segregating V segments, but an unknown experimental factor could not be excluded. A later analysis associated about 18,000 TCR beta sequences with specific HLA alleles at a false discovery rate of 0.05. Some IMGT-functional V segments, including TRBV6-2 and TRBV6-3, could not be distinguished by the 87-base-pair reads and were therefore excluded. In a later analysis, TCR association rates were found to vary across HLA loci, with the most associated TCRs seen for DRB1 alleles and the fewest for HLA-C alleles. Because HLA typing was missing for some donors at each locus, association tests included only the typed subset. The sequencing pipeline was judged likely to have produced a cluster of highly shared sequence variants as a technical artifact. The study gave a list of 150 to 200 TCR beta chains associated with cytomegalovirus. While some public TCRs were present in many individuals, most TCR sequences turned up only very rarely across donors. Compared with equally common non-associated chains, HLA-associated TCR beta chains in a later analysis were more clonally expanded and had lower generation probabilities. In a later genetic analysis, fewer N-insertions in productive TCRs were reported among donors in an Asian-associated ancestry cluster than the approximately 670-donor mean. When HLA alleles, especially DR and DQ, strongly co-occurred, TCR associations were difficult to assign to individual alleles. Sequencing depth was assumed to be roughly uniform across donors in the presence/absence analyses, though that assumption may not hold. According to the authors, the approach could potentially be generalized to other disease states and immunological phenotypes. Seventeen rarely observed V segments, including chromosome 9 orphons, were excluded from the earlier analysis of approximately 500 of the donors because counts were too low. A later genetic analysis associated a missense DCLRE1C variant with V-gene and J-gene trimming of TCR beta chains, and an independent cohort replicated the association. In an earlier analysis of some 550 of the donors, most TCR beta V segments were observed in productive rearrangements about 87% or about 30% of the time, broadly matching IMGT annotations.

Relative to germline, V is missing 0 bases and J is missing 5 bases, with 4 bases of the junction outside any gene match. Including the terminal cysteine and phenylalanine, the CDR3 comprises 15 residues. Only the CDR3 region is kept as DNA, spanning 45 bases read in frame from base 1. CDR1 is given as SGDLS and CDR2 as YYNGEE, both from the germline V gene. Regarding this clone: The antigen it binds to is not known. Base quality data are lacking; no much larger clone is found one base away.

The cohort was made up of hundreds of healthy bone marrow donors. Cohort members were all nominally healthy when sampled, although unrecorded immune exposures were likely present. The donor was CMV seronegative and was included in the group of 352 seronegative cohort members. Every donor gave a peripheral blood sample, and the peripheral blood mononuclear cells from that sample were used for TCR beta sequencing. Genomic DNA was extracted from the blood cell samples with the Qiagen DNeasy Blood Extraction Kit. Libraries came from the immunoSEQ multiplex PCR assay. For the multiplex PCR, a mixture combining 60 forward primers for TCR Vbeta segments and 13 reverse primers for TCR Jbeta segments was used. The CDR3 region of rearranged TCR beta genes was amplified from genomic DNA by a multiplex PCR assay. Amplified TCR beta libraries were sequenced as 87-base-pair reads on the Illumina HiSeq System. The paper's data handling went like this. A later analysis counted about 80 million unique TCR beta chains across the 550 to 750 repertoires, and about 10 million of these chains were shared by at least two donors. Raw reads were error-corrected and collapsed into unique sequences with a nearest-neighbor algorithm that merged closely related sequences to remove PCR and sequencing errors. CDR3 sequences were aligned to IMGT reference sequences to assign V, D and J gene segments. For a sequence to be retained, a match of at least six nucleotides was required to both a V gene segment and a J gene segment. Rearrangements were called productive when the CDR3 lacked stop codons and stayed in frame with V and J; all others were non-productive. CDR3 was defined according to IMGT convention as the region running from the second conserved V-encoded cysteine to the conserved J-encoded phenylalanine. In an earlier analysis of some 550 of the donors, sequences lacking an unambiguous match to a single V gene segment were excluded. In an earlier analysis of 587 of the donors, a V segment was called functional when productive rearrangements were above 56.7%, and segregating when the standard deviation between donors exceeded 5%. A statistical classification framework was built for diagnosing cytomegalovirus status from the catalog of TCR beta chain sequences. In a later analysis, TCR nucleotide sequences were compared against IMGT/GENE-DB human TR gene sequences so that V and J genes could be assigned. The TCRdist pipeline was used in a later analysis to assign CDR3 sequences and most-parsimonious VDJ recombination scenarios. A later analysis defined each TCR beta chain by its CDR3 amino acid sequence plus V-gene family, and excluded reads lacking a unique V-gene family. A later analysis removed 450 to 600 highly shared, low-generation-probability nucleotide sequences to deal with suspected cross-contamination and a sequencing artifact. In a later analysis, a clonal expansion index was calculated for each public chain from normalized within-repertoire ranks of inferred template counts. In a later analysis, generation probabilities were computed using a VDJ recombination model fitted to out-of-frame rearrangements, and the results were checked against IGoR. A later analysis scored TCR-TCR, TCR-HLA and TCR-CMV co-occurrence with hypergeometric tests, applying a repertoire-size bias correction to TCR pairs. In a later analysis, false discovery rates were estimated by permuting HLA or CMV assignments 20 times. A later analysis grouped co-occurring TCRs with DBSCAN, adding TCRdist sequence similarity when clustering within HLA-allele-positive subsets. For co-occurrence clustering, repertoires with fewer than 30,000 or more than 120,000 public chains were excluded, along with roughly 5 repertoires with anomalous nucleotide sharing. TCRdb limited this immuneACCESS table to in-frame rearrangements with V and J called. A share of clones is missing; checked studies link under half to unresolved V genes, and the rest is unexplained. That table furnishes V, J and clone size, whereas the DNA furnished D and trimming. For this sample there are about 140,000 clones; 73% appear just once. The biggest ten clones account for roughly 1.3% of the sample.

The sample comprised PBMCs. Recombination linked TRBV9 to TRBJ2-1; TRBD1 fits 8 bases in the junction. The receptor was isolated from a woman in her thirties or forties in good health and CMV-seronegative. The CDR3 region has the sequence CASSVDGQGDNEQFF. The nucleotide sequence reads TGTGCCAGCAGCGTAGACGGACAGGGTGACAATGAGCAGTTCTTC.